Detailed here is one T cell receptor beta chain. Only in-frame clones appear in the TCRdb table, and some are missing; sequencing was by immunoSEQ multiplex PCR. Of under 95,000 clones listed, around 86% are singletons. This sample is part of a study of blood T cell repertoires in COVID-19. Study-wide background: Specimens from acute and convalescent COVID-19 originated in the United States, Italy and Spain. PBMCs, B-cell-depleted T cells, or T cells provided the cDNA or gDNA that made up the material.

The source of this sequence is a man in his forties with acute or convalescent COVID-19. The sample comprised peripheral blood.

CDR3 nucleotides: TGTGCCAGCAGCCCGGGACTAGCGGGGGTGTACAATGAGCAGTTCTTC. This gives the protein CASSPGLAGVYNEQFF. The V call is TRBV11-2, the J call TRBJ2-1; 14 nucleotides match TRBD2. Germline CDR1 is SGHAT and CDR2 is FQNNGV. The CDR3 runs to 16 residues. V lost 5 bases and J lost 4; bases outside the gene matches: 4. The full variable domain, rest sourced from reference TRBV11-2 and TRBJ2-1, is EAGVAQSPRYKIIEKRQSVAFWCNPISGHATLYWYQQILGQGPKLLIQFQNNGVVDDSQLPKDRFSAERLKGVDSTLKIQPAKLEDSAVYLCASSPGLAGVYNEQFFGPGTRLTVL.